A selection of T cell receptor beta chains follows, all from one sample in a study of T-cell reconstitution after alpha-beta-depleted transplantation in children. TCRdb re-called the PCR reads through MiXCR, storing one row per CDR3 protein. The table records hundreds of thousands of distinct CDR3 sequences, under 30% of them present only once. Sequencing was performed on PBMCs, mostly from graft donor cells, taken 360 days after TCRalphabeta/CD19-depleted stem cell transplant. The source is a female patient aged 2 to 10 who had a stem cell transplant for congenital amegakaryocytic thrombocytopenia, so the T cells may come from the graft donor. Both conserved end residues are part of each CDR3. The D gene is left open where the match is weak. Clone size is not always given. Where it is, it says once, few, many or a class for expanded clones.

TRBJ2-6 | TRBV20-1 | NA | NA | TGCAGTGCTCTAGCGACAGGGTACTCTGGGGCCAACGTCCTGACTTTC | CSALATGYSGANVLTF
TRBJ1-5 | TRBV2 | NA | few | TGTGCCAGCAGGTTAGGACTGGGCAATCAGCCCCAGCATTTT | CASRLGLGNQPQHF
TRBJ1-2 | TRBV25-1 | NA | NA | TGTGCCAGCAGTGACCTGGGAGTCGACTATGGCTACACCTTC | CASSDLGVDYGYTF
TRBJ1-5 | TRBV5-1 | NA | NA | TGCGCCAGCAGTCTTGCGGGGTATCAGCCCCAGCATTTT | CASSLAGYQPQHF
TRBJ2-3 | TRBV15 | NA | few | TGTGCCACCAGCAGAGAGGGCGGCAGCACAGATACGCAGTATTTT | CATSREGGSTDTQYF
TRBJ2-1 | TRBV20-1 | TRBD2 | NA | TGCAGTGCTATAAATCCGGGACTAGCCCAACCCAGCTCCTACAATGAGCAGTTCTTC | CSAINPGLAQPSSYNEQFF
TRBJ2-1 | TRBV6-2/TRBV6-3 | TRBD2 | NA | TGTGCCAGCACTCTCGGGGGGGCCAGGGATGAGCAGTTCTTC | CASTLGGARDEQFF
TRBJ1-3 | TRBV4-3 | NA | few | TGCGCCAGCAGCCAAGGTCTTCCGGGAGGTTCTGGAAACACCATATATTTT | CASSQGLPGGSGNTIYF
TRBJ1-2 | TRBV3-1 | NA | NA | TGTGCCAGCAGCCAAGATCTAACAGAACCTAACTATGGCTACACCTTC | CASSQDLTEPNYGYTF
TRBJ2-1 | TRBV5-1 | NA | few | TGCGCCAGCAGCTTGTACGTTCAGGGGACCTACAATGAGCAGTTCTTC | CASSLYVQGTYNEQFF
TRBJ2-4 | TRBV12-3/TRBV12-4 | TRBD1 | NA | TGTGCCAGCAGTTTAGTACGCTTCGGGACAGGGAGCATTCAGTACTTC | CASSLVRFGTGSIQYF
TRBJ2-1 | TRBV20-1 | TRBD2 | NA | TGCAGTGCCTACGGGACTAGCGGGAGGCCAGGGAATGAGCAGTTCTTC | CSAYGTSGRPGNEQFF
TRBJ1-6 | TRBV28 | NA | NA | TGTGCCAGCAGTTTATCCGGGAACTCCTATAATTCACCCCTCCACTTT | CASSLSGNSYNSPLHF
TRBJ2-3 | TRBV20-1 | NA | NA | TGCAGTGCTAGAAGGGGGGCGCGAGATACGCAGTATTTT | CSARRGARDTQYF
TRBJ2-5 | TRBV12-3/TRBV12-4 | NA | many | TGTGCCAGCAGCGCCGGAGACTTGGGTTTTGAGACCCAGTACTTC | CASSAGDLGFETQYF
TRBJ2-7 | TRBV6-1 | NA | few | TGTGCCAGCAGCATACAGAGCTCCTACGAGCAGTACTTC | CASSIQSSYEQYF
TRBJ1-1 | TRBV25-1 | NA | NA | TGTGCCAGCAGTGATAGGGGACGGGGCGAAGCTTTCTTT | CASSDRGRGEAFF
TRBJ1-3 | TRBV3-1 | NA | NA | TGTGCCAGCAGCCAAGCTATTCTAGTCTCTGGAAACACCATATATTTT | CASSQAILVSGNTIYF
TRBJ2-7 | TRBV14 | TRBD2 | NA | TGTGCCAGCGGACAGAGAAGCGGGGGGATATACGAGCAGTACTTC | CASGQRSGGIYEQYF
TRBJ2-5 | TRBV6-1 | NA | few | TGTGCCAGCAGCACACATTCAGTTCGGGACAAAGAGACCCAGTACTTC | CASSTHSVRDKETQYF